The sequence of this T cell receptor beta chain was determined in a study of cytotoxic CD8 clonotypes in ibrutinib-treated CLL. Regarding the study as a whole: Treatment left the uncommon public clonotypes either contracted or stable in frequency. Baseline clonality exceeded age-matched healthy donors and tracked circulating CD8+ T-cell counts. For progressing versus sustained-remission patients, sampling times were not the same.

The table lists this clone with a few counts. Its matching antigen is unknown. Profiled with immunoSEQ multiplex PCR; TCRdb holds only in-frame clones, not every one. Of around 41,000 clones listed, roughly 70% are singletons. With V trimmed by 6 bases and J by 7 bases, 8 bases remained unmatched. The CDR3 consists of 13 residues. Germline values: CDR1 MNHEY, CDR2 SVGAGI. The material sequenced was PBMCs, taken at disease progression, from a patient treated with ibrutinib. The rearrangement links TRBV6-5 to TRBJ1-2, with TRBD1 identical over 7 bases. This receptor was obtained from a human donor with chronic lymphocytic leukemia. The CDR3 region is CASSRGGASGYTF. The CDR3, as DNA: TGTGCCAGCAGCAGGGGGGGCGCGAGTGGCTACACCTTC.